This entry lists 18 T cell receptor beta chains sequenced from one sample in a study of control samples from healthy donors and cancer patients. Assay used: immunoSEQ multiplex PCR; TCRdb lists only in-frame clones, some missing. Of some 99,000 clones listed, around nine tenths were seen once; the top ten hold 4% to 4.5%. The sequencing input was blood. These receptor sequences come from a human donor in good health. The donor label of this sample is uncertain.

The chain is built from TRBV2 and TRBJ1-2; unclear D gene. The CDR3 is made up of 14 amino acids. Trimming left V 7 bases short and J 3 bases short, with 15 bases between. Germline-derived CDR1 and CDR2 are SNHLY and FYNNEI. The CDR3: CASIAQDSYYGYTF. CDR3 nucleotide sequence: TGTGCCAGCATAGCCCAGGATTCCTACTATGGCTACACCTTC.

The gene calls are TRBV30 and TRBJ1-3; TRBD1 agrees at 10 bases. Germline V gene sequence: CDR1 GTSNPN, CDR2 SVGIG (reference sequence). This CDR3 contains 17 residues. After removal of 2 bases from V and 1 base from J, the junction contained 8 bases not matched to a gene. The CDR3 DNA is TGTGCCTGGAGTTCGGGACAGGGGAGGTATTCTGGAAACACCATATATTTT. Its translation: CAWSSGQGRYSGNTIYF.

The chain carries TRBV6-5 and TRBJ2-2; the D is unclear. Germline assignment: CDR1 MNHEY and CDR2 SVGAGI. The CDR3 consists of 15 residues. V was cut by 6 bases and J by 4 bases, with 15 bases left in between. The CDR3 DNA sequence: TGTGCCAGCAGGATTGACACAACGGGCACCGGGGAGCTGTTTTTT. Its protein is CASRIDTTGTGELFF.

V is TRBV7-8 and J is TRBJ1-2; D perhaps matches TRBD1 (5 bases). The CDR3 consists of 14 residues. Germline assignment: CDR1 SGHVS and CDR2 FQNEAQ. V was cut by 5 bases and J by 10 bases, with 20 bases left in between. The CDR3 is CASSVAGSLVDYTF. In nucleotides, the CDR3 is TGTGCCAGCAGCGTGGCAGGGTCTCTAGTGGACTACACCTTC.

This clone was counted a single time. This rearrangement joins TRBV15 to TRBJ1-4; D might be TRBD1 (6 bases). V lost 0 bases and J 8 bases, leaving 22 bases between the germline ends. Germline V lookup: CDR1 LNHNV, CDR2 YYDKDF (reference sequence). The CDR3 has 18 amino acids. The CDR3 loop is CATSRELQGSGEEEKLFF. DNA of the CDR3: TGTGCCACCAGCAGAGAGTTACAGGGAAGTGGGGAGGAGGAAAAACTGTTTTTT.

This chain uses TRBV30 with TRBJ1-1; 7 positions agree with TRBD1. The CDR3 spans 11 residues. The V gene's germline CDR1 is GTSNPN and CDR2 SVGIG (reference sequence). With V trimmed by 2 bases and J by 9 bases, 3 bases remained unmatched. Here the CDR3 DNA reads TGTGCCTGGAGTCGGGACAGCCAAGCTTTCTTT. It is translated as CAWSRDSQAFF.

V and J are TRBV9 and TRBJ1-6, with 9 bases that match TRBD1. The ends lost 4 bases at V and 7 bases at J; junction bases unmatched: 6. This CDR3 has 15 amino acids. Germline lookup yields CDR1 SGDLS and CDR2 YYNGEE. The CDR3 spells CASSPQGQGNSPLHF. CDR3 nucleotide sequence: TGTGCCAGCAGCCCACAGGGACAGGGAAATTCACCCCTCCACTTT.

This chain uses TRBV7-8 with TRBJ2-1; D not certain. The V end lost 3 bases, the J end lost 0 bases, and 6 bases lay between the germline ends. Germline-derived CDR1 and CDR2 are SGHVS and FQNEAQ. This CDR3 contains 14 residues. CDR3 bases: TGTGCCAGCAGCTTGTTGGGCTCCTACAATGAGCAGTTCTTC. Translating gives CASSLLGSYNEQFF.

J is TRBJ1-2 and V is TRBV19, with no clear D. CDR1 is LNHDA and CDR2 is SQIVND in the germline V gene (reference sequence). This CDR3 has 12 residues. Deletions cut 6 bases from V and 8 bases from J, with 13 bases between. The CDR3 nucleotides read TGTGCCAGTAGCCGGGCCCCTAGGGGCTACACCTTC. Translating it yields CASSRAPRGYTF.

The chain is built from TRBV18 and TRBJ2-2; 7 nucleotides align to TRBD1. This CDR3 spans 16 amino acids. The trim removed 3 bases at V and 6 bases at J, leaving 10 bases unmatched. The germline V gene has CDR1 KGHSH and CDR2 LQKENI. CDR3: CASSPDRKGKAGELFF. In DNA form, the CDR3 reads TGTGCCAGCTCACCGGACAGGAAAGGAAAAGCCGGGGAGCTGTTTTTT.

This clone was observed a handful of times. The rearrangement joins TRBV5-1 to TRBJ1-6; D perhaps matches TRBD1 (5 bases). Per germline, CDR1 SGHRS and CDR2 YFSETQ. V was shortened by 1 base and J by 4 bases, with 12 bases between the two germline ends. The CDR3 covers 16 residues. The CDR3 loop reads CASSLSGKGYNSPLHF. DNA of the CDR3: TGCGCCAGCAGCTTGTCAGGGAAGGGGTATAATTCACCCCTCCACTTT.

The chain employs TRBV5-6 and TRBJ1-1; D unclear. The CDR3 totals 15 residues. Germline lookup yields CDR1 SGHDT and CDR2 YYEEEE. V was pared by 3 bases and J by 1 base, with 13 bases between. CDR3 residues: CASSSKSWENTEAFF. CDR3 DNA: TGTGCCAGCAGCTCCAAGTCTTGGGAGAACACTGAAGCTTTCTTT.

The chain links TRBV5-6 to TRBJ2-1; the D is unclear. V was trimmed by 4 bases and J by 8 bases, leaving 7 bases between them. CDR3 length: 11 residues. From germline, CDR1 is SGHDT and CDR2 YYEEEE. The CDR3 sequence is CASSHNDEQFF. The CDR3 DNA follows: TGTGCCAGCAGCCATAACGATGAGCAGTTCTTC. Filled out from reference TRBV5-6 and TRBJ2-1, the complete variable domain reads DAGVTQSPTHLIKTRGQQVTLRCSPKSGHDTVSWYQQALGQGPQFIFQYYEEEERQRGNFPDRFSGHQFPNYSSELNVNALLLGDSALYLCASSHNDEQFFGPGTRLTVL.

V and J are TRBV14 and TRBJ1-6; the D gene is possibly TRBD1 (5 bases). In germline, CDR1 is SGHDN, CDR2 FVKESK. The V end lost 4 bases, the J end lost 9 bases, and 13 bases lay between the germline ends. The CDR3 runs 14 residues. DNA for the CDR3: TGTGCCAGCAGCCCGAGGGGCGGTGGTTCACCCCTCCACTTT. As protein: CASSPRGGGSPLHF. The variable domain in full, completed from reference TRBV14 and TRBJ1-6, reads EAGVTQFPSHSVIEKGQTVTLRCDPISGHDNLYWYRRVMGKEIKFLLHFVKESKQDESGMPNNRFLAERTGGTYSTLKVQPAELEDSGVYFCASSPRGGGSPLHFGNGTRLTVT.

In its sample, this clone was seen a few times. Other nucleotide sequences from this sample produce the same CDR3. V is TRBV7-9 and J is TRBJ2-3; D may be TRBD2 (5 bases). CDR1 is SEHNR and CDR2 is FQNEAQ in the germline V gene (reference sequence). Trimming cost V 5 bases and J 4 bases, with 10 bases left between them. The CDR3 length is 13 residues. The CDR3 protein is CASSPRGPDTQYF. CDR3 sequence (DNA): TGTGCCAGCAGCCCGAGAGGGCCAGATACGCAGTATTTT.

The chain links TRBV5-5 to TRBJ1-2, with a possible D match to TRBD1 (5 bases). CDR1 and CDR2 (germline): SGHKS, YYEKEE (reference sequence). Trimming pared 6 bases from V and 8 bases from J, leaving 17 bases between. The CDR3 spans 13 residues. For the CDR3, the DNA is TGTGCCAGCACCCCCCCCGGGGCCTGGGGCTACACCTTC. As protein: CASTPPGAWGYTF.

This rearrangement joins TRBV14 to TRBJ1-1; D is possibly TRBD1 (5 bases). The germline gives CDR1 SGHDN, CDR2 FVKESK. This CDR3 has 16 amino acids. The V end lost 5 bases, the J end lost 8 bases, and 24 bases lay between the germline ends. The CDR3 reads CASSTYRDSLTKEAFF. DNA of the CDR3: TGTGCCAGCAGCACATACCGGGACTCCCTGACCAAAGAAGCTTTCTTT.

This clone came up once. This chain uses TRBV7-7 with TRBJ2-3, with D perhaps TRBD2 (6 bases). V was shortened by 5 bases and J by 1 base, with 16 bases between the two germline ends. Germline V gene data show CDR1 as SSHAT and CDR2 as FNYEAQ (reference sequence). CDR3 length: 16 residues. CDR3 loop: CASSPGLTGGTDTQYF. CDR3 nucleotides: TGTGCCAGCAGCCCGGGACTTACCGGAGGCACAGATACGCAGTATTTT.